Following are 18 T cell receptor beta chains from one sample sequenced in a study of vaccination and CD4 T cells after COVID-19. With the Oncomine TCR Beta short-read assay, DNA from cultured CD4+ T cells was sequenced. Each CDR3 protein gets one entry after TCRdb re-called the PCR reads with MiXCR. The table shows approximately 13,000 distinct CDR3 sequences, with approximately 52% occurring only once. Stated treatment: approximately nine-day PBMC culture with coronavirus spike peptide pools or control peptides (ViraFEST assay). Their antigens remain unidentified. The sequenced sample was CD4+ T cells from blood, cultured in vitro. The receptors stem from a human donor who had recovered from COVID-19.

In this sample, this clonotype turned up a few times. This sequence joins TRBV9 and TRBJ2-2, with D hard to call. This CDR3 spans 15 amino acids. V dropped 4 bases and J dropped 4 bases, with 14 bases sitting between them. In germline, CDR1 is SGDLS, CDR2 YYNGEE. CDR3 coding DNA: TGTGCCAGCAGCCCCGGACCAGTTCCCACCGGGGAGCTGTTTTTT. Its protein product is CASSPGPVPTGELFF.

The chain recombines TRBV24-1 with TRBJ2-3; 12 bases fit TRBD2. This CDR3 spans 19 amino acids. V lost 5 bases, J lost 0 bases, and 11 bases stayed unmatched. The germline V gene has CDR1 KGHDR and CDR2 SFDVKD. DNA for the CDR3: TGTGCCACCAGTGGTTCTAGCGGGAGGGACCACCTTAGCACAGATACGCAGTATTTT. The encoded protein is CATSGSSGRDHLSTDTQYF.

This clonotype has only a few counts. The chain combines TRBV5-4 with TRBJ2-5; D ambiguous. Trimming removed 0 bases at V and 1 base at J, with 4 bases between. The CDR3 covers 13 residues. The V gene's germline CDR1 is SGHNT and CDR2 YYREEE (reference sequence). Here the CDR3 reads CASSLGSQETQYF. CDR3 nucleotide sequence: TGTGCCAGCAGCTTGGGCTCCCAAGAGACCCAGTACTTC.

This chain connects TRBV7-9 to TRBJ2-5, with 8 bases matching TRBD2. Germline CDR1 is SEHNR and CDR2 is FQNEAQ (reference sequence). V lost 7 bases to trimming and J lost 5 bases; unmatched junction nucleotides: 18. The CDR3 contains 17 residues. As DNA, the CDR3 is TGTGCCAGCAACAAGGGGCCAAAGCGGGAGTCTCGGGAGACCCAGTACTTC. Amino acid sequence: CASNKGPKRESRETQYF. Looking up the rest from reference TRBV7-9 and TRBJ2-5 gives the full variable domain: DTGVSQNPRHKITKRGQNVTFRCDPISEHNRLYWYRQTLGQGPEFLTYFQNEAQLEKSRLLSDRFSAERPKGSFSTLEIQRTEQGDSAMYLCASNKGPKRESRETQYFGPGTRLLVL.

V gene TRBV4-1 combines with J gene TRBJ2-1, with 12 positions matching TRBD2. Germline CDR1 and CDR2: MGHRA and YSYEKL. Trimming removed 0 bases from V and 7 bases from J; junction bases left unmatched: 4. The CDR3 is 16 amino acids. The CDR3 coding sequence is TGCGCCAGCAGCCAAGATGGACTAGCGGGAAGGAATGAGCAGTTCTTC. Its translation is CASSQDGLAGRNEQFF.

V gene TRBV30 combines with J gene TRBJ1-5; D is unresolved. The CDR3 consists of 12 residues. Germline V lookup: CDR1 GTSNPN, CDR2 SVGIG (reference sequence). V lost 7 bases and J 4 bases, leaving 11 bases between the germline ends. CDR3 region: CASQVGNQPQHF. CDR3 nucleotide sequence: TGTGCCTCACAAGTCGGGAATCAGCCCCAGCATTTT.

This sequence joins TRBV3-1 and TRBJ2-3; the D is unclear. Per germline, CDR1 LGHDT and CDR2 YNNKEL (reference sequence). The CDR3 spans 11 residues. Trimming left V 1 base short and J 4 bases short, with 0 bases between. The CDR3 sequence is CASSQADTQYF. Written as DNA, the CDR3 is TGTGCCAGCAGCCAAGCAGATACGCAGTATTTT.

The chain is built from TRBV28 and TRBJ2-7, with TRBD1 matching over 10 bases. CDR1 MDHEN and CDR2 SYDVKM come from the germline V gene. Germline trimming cut 6 bases from V and 6 bases from J; bases unmatched to any gene: 14. This CDR3 spans 16 amino acids. This CDR3 is CASSVAGTGDFGEQYF. DNA of the CDR3: TGTGCCAGCAGCGTTGCCGGGACAGGGGATTTCGGCGAGCAGTACTTC.

This chain joins TRBV11-2 and TRBJ2-3; possible D gene TRBD2, 6 bases. V shed 5 bases and J shed 5 bases, with 17 bases lying between them. The CDR3 extends over 15 amino acids. Germline CDR1 and CDR2: SGHAT and FQNNGV. The DNA for the CDR3 is TGTGCCAGCAGCCAAACCGCGGGGCGGGGAGATACGCAGTATTTT. Its translation is CASSQTAGRGDTQYF. The full variable domain, rest sourced from reference TRBV11-2 and TRBJ2-3, is EAGVAQSPRYKIIEKRQSVAFWCNPISGHATLYWYQQILGQGPKLLIQFQNNGVVDDSQLPKDRFSAERLKGVDSTLKIQPAKLEDSAVYLCASSQTAGRGDTQYFGPGTRLTVL.

A few counts support this clonotype. The chain employs TRBV20-1 and TRBJ1-5; 7 bases are shared with TRBD1. CDR1 and CDR2 (germline): DFQATT, SNEGSKA (reference sequence). V lost 3 bases and J lost 3; bases outside the gene matches: 8. CDR3 length equals 15 residues. CDR3 DNA sequence: TGCAGTGCTAGGCAACTTCAGGGGGACAATCAGCCCCAGCATTTT. Its protein is CSARQLQGDNQPQHF.

This clonotype has only a few counts. This chain links TRBV4-3 with TRBJ2-7; the match to TRBD1 covers 8 bases. The CDR3 length is 16 residues. Trimming cost V 1 base and J 3 bases; bases outside gene matches: 8. Germline V CDR1 and CDR2: LGHNA, YSLEER. CDR3 DNA sequence: TGCGCCAGCAGCCAAGGCCGGACAGGGAATCGCTACGAGCAGTACTTC. It yields the protein CASSQGRTGNRYEQYF.

This clonotype was counted only a few times. The V and J genes are TRBV27 and TRBJ1-3, with a possible D match to TRBD1 (5 bases). V gave up 1 base and J gave up 0 bases, with 10 bases separating them. Looked up from germline, CDR1 is MNHEY and CDR2 is SMNVEV (reference sequence). The CDR3 covers 16 residues. CDR3 in amino acids: CASSLLGANSGNTIYF. CDR3 bases: TGTGCCAGCAGTTTATTAGGGGCCAACTCTGGAAACACCATATATTTT.

This clonotype is judged medium-sized. This chain joins TRBV5-4 and TRBJ1-1; 12 bases map to TRBD1. The V gene's germline CDR1 is SGHNT and CDR2 YYREEE (reference sequence). The CDR3 extends over 15 amino acids. Unmatched junction bases numbered 12, after V lost 6 bases and J lost 9 bases. This CDR3 reads CASTVPGQGASQAFF. DNA for the CDR3: TGTGCCAGCACCGTACCGGGACAGGGGGCATCTCAAGCTTTCTTT.

The chain recombines TRBV29-1 with TRBJ1-2; 10 bases line up with TRBD1. V lost 6 bases, J lost 8 bases, and 6 bases stayed unmatched. The CDR3 length is 12 residues. Germline assignment: CDR1 SQVTM and CDR2 ANQGSEA. The CDR3 sequence is CSVRGTGVGYTF. The CDR3 DNA reads as TGCAGCGTCCGGGGGACAGGGGTCGGCTACACCTTC.

This clonotype was picked up a small number of times. V usage is TRBV25-1 and J usage is TRBJ2-1; 15 bases fit TRBD2. The CDR3 extends over 17 amino acids. Germline V gives CDR1 MGHDK, CDR2 SYGVNS. V was pared by 7 bases and J by 8 bases, with 12 bases of the junction left unmatched. The CDR3 is CASTSSPGLAGGDEQFF. In DNA, the CDR3 is TGTGCCAGCACTTCGAGCCCCGGACTAGCGGGGGGGGATGAGCAGTTCTTC.

This rearrangement joins TRBV20-1 to TRBJ2-3, with D perhaps TRBD1 (6 bases). V shed 6 bases and J shed 6 bases, with 19 bases lying between them. CDR1 and CDR2 from the germline V gene are DFQATT and SNEGSKA (reference sequence). This CDR3 has 14 residues. CDR3 loop: CSAPGVGPHDTQYF. CDR3 DNA sequence: TGCAGTGCCCCAGGGGTTGGTCCCCACGATACGCAGTATTTT.

This clonotype was seen more than once but under ten times. The genes are TRBV7-9 and TRBJ2-3, with no clear D. Germline V CDR1 and CDR2: SEHNR, FQNEAQ (reference sequence). Trimming shortened V by 3 bases and J by 0 bases, and 7 bases separated the two germline ends. The CDR3 covers 14 residues. DNA of the CDR3: TGTGCCAGCAGCTTGGAAGGGAGCACAGATACGCAGTATTTT. Translation gives CASSLEGSTDTQYF.

V is TRBV24-1 and J is TRBJ2-5; perhaps TRBD2 as D (5 bases). Deletions cut 4 bases from V and 2 bases from J, with 7 bases between. The CDR3 loop spans 13 amino acids. Germline values: CDR1 KGHDR, CDR2 SFDVKD. The CDR3 spells CATSEAVQETQYF. The CDR3, as DNA: TGTGCCACCAGTGAAGCGGTTCAAGAGACCCAGTACTTC.